This TCR beta chain was retrieved from a study of blood T cell repertoires in COVID-19. Study-level information: Before being deemed recovered, Cohort 3 donors had two negative PCRs, clearance, or symptom resolution. PBMCs, B-cell-depleted T cells, or T cells were the source of the cDNA or gDNA that made up the material.

CDR1 and CDR2 from the germline V gene are MNHEY and SMNVEV (reference sequence). V was trimmed by 5 bases and J by 0 bases, leaving 8 bases between them. The length of the CDR3 is 14 residues. This clone showed up just a few times. As handled by the study authors: From reference gene primer amplification, estimates of nucleated cell counts were derived. Data came from immunoSEQ multiplex PCR; TCRdb stores just in-frame clones and leaves some out. V, J and clone size were drawn from that table, and D and trimming were deduced from the DNA. The sample has more than 300,000 clones, approximately 89% seen once; the top ten hold 1.5% to 2.5%. Categorization into cohorts depended on clinical history that participants reported.

This chain links TRBV27 with TRBJ1-5, with D hard to call. Sequenced input: PBMCs or T cells enriched from blood (not recorded which). This clonotype originated in a man between 35 and 55 years old in a cohort exposed to, infected with or recovered from COVID-19 (not recorded which). The CDR3 spells CASSRSYSNQPQHF. The CDR3 nucleotides read TGTGCCAGCAGTCGGAGCTATAGCAATCAGCCCCAGCATTTT.